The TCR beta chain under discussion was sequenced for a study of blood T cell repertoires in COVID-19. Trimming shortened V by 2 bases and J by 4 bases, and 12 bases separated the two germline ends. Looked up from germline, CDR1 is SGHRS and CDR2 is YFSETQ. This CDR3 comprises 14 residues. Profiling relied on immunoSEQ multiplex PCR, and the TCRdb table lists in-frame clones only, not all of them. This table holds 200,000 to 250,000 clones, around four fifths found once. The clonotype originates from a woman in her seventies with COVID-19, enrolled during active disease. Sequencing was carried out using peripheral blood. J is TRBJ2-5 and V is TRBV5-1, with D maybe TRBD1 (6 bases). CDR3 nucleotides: TGCGCCAGCAGCTTTGGGGGCGAGGGAGAGACCCAGTACTTC. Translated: CASSFGGEGETQYF. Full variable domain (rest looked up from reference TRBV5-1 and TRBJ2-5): KAGVTQTPRYLIKTRGQQVTLSCSPISGHRSVSWYQQTPGQGLQFLFEYFSETQRNKGNFPGRFSGRQFSNSRSEMNVSTLELGDSALYLCASSFGGEGETQYFGPGTRLLVL.